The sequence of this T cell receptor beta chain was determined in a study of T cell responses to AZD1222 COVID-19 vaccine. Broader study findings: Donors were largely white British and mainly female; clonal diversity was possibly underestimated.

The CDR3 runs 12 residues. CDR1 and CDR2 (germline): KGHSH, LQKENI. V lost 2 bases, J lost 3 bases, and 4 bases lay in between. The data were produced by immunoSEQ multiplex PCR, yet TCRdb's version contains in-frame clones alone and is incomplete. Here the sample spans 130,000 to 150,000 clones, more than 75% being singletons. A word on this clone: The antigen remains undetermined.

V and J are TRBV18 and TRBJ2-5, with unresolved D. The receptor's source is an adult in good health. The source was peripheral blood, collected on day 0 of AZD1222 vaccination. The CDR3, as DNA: TGTGCCAGCTCACCAGGGGAAGAGACCCAGTACTTC. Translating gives CASSPGEETQYF.